These 28 T cell receptor beta chains came from one sample sequenced in a study of cytotoxic CD8 clonotypes in ibrutinib-treated CLL. Data came from immunoSEQ multiplex PCR; TCRdb stores just in-frame clones and leaves some out. The repertoire holds about 300,000 clones, 60% to 80% seen once, with 5.6% in the top ten. The specimen was PBMCs, collected at disease progression, from a patient treated with ibrutinib. The receptors originated from a human donor with chronic lymphocytic leukemia.

V and J are TRBV29-1 and TRBJ2-3; 12 nucleotides match TRBD2. CDR3 length: 18 amino acids. CDR1 and CDR2 from the germline V gene are SQVTM and ANQGSEA. J gave up 2 bases and V 1 base, and 10 bases lay outside the gene matches. CDR3 in amino acids: CSVEGVVGTSGSTDTQYF. As DNA, the CDR3 is TGCAGCGTTGAAGGGGTTGTGGGGACTAGCGGGTCCACAGATACGCAGTATTTT.

This clone was detected a few times. The CDR3 loop is CAIRTAAGGEQYF. CDR3 sequence (DNA): TGTGCCATCAGAACTGCCGCCGGGGGCGAGCAGTACTTC. The rearrangement uses TRBV10-3 and TRBJ2-7; perhaps TRBD2 as D (6 bases). The germline CDR1 and CDR2 sequences are ENHRY and SYGVKD. V was shortened by 6 bases and J by 6 bases, with 15 bases between the two germline ends. There are 13 residues in the CDR3.

J is TRBJ1-2 and V is TRBV29-1; D possibly corresponds to TRBD1 (5 bases). This CDR3 has 12 residues. Per the germline V gene, CDR1 is SQVTM and CDR2 is ANQGSEA. V was trimmed by 7 bases and J by 5 bases, leaving 14 bases between them. CDR3 region: CSAPHTGYGYTF. The CDR3 nucleotides read TGCAGCGCACCCCACACAGGTTATGGCTACACCTTC.

The V and J genes are TRBV5-5 and TRBJ2-7, with 14 positions matching TRBD2. CDR1 and CDR2 from the germline V gene are SGHKS and YYEKEE (reference sequence). The CDR3 length is 15 residues. V shed 4 bases and J 4 bases; nucleotides not matched to a gene: 4. The CDR3 protein is CASSPTSGGAYEQYF. The CDR3 nucleotides read TGTGCCAGCAGCCCGACTAGCGGGGGGGCTTACGAGCAGTACTTC. Complete variable domain (other parts from reference TRBV5-5 and TRBJ2-7): DAGVTQSPTHLIKTRGQQVTLRCSPISGHKSVSWYQQVLGQGPQFIFQYYEKEERGRGNFPDRFSARQFPNYSSELNVNALLLGDSALYLCASSPTSGGAYEQYFGPGTRLTVT.

This chain uses TRBV5-1 with TRBJ2-7; the D gene could be TRBD1 or TRBD2 (5 bases each). CDR3 length: 15 amino acids. The V gene's germline CDR1 is SGHRS and CDR2 YFSETQ. The ends were cut back, 0 bases at V and 2 bases at J, with 12 bases in the middle. CDR3 sequence reads: CASSLAGGYPYEQYF. The CDR3 region has the DNA TGCGCCAGCAGCTTGGCTGGGGGTTACCCCTACGAGCAGTACTTC.

CDR3 loop: CASSVGGLAGRTDTQYF. CDR3 nucleotide sequence: TGTGCCAGCAGCGTAGGTGGGCTAGCGGGACGGACAGATACGCAGTATTTT. The chain has TRBV9 and TRBJ2-3, with 9 bases matching TRBD2. Germline CDR1 SGDLS, CDR2 YYNGEE. V lost 0 bases, J lost 3 bases, and 8 bases stayed unmatched. This CDR3 has 17 residues.

The rearrangement links TRBV19 to TRBJ2-1; TRBD1 matches 10 bases. V shed 7 bases, J shed 9 bases, and the junction held 6 bases outside the gene matches. The CDR3 is 13 residues long. CDR1 is LNHDA and CDR2 is SQIVND in the germline V gene (reference sequence). The CDR3 region has the DNA TGTGCCAGTACAGACAGGGGGCTGGGTGAGCAGTTCTTC. It is translated as CASTDRGLGEQFF.

V and J are TRBV10-1 and TRBJ2-1, with 8 positions matching TRBD1. Germline CDR1 and CDR2: WNHNN and SYGVQD (reference sequence). The CDR3 contains 15 residues. Trimming took 2 bases from V and 3 from J; bases not matched to a gene: 3. The CDR3 region is CASSEGQGNYNEQFF. The CDR3 DNA follows: TGCGCCAGCAGTGAGGGACAGGGAAACTACAATGAGCAGTTCTTC.

This chain uses TRBV5-6 with TRBJ1-2, with a possible D match to TRBD1 (5 bases). The V end was cut by 0 bases, the J end by 4 bases, with 7 bases between. Germline CDR1 reads SGHDT; CDR2 reads YYEEEE. CDR3 length equals 13 residues. DNA for the CDR3: TGTGCCAGCAGCTTGGAGGGGACCTATGGCTACACCTTC. Its protein product is CASSLEGTYGYTF.

This CDR3 is CASSGPTGGAYNEQFF. The CDR3 DNA sequence: TGTGCCAGCAGTGGCCCGACAGGGGGCGCCTACAATGAGCAGTTCTTC. The V and J genes are TRBV6-1 and TRBJ2-1, with 10 bases identical to TRBD1. The V and J ends lost 4 bases and 2 bases, in that order; junction bases with no gene match: 5. The germline V gene has CDR1 MNHNS and CDR2 SASEGT. The length of the CDR3 is 16 residues.

The chain links TRBV7-2 to TRBJ2-1; D is perhaps TRBD1 or TRBD2 (5 bases each). CDR1 is SGHTA and CDR2 is FQGNSA in the germline V gene. Trimming took 1 base from V and 4 from J, leaving 11 bases between them. This CDR3 spans 15 amino acids. In nucleotides, the CDR3 is TGTGCCAGCAGCTTAGTTCTGGGACCTTACAATGAGCAGTTCTTC. Translation gives CASSLVLGPYNEQFF.

The rearrangement uses TRBV5-1 and TRBJ1-4; no firm D call. This CDR3 spans 14 amino acids. Germline CDR1 and CDR2: SGHRS and YFSETQ. V dropped 0 bases and J dropped 7 bases, with 10 bases sitting between them. The CDR3 coding sequence is TGCGCCAGCAGCTTGGGGGTAAAGGTTGAAAAACTGTTTTTT. This sequence encodes CASSLGVKVEKLFF.

This chain connects TRBV19 to TRBJ1-2; possibly TRBD1 for D (5 bases). Germline CDR1 reads LNHDA; CDR2 reads SQIVND (reference sequence). The CDR3 is made up of 15 amino acids. V was cut by 4 bases and J by 2 bases, with 14 bases left in between. The CDR3 is CASSNHPRGNYGYTF. The DNA of the CDR3 is TGTGCCAGTAGTAACCACCCGAGGGGAAACTATGGCTACACCTTC. Combining the CDR3 with reference TRBV19 and TRBJ1-2 gives the whole variable domain DGGITQSPKYLFRKEGQNVTLSCEQNLNHDAMYWYRQDPGQGLRLIYYSQIVNDFQKGDIAEGYSVSREKKESFPLTVTSAQKNPTAFYLCASSNHPRGNYGYTFGSGTRLTVV.

The chain has TRBV15 and TRBJ2-6, with D hard to call. The germline V and J ends were trimmed by 0 bases and 4 bases, with 4 bases remaining between them. This CDR3 is 14 amino acids long. Germline V gives CDR1 LNHNV, CDR2 YYDKDF (reference sequence). CDR3 nucleotides: TGTGCCACCAGCAGAGAATCCGGGGCCAACGTCCTGACTTTC. This sequence encodes CATSRESGANVLTF.

The V call is TRBV9, the J call TRBJ1-1; 11 bases are shared with TRBD1. Germline V gene sequence: CDR1 SGDLS, CDR2 YYNGEE. V gave up 3 bases and J gave up 5 bases; unmatched junction bases: 6. The CDR3 extends over 15 amino acids. The CDR3 bases are TGTGCCAGCAGCGAAGAGGGACAGGGGGGAACTGAAGCTTTCTTT. Encoded protein: CASSEEGQGGTEAFF.

The chain uses TRBV19 and TRBJ2-5; 10 positions match TRBD2. With V trimmed by 5 bases and J by 5 bases, 14 bases remained unmatched. Germline-derived CDR1 and CDR2 are LNHDA and SQIVND (reference sequence). This CDR3 contains 17 residues. The CDR3 reads CASSARNLAGVGETQYF. Written as DNA, the CDR3 is TGTGCCAGTAGTGCCCGGAACCTAGCGGGAGTCGGCGAGACCCAGTACTTC.

The rearrangement uses TRBV10-3 and TRBJ2-1; perhaps TRBD2 as D (5 bases). This CDR3 has 15 amino acids. Trimming took 6 bases from V and 0 from J, leaving 12 bases between them. From germline, CDR1 is ENHRY and CDR2 SYGVKD. The CDR3 sequence is CAISTIGSSYNEQFF. In DNA, the CDR3 is TGTGCCATCAGCACAATTGGGAGCTCCTACAATGAGCAGTTCTTC.

This chain connects TRBV11-2 to TRBJ1-1; no clear D. CDR1 and CDR2 (germline): SGHAT, FQNNGV. V was trimmed by 3 bases and J by 7 bases, leaving 9 bases between them. This CDR3 region has 12 residues. CDR3 coding DNA: TGTGCCAGCAGCTTTTGGGGTGGTGAAGCTTTCTTT. Translation: CASSFWGGEAFF.

The sample holds one count of this clone. V and J are TRBV9 and TRBJ2-5; TRBD2 matches at 12 bases. The CDR3 sequence is 16 residues long. Germline trimming cut 4 bases from V and 5 bases from J; bases unmatched to any gene: 9. Per germline, CDR1 SGDLS and CDR2 YYNGEE. The CDR3 protein is CASSPRRLAGDETQYF. The CDR3 region has the DNA TGTGCCAGCAGCCCCCGGAGACTAGCGGGAGATGAGACCCAGTACTTC.

The V call is TRBV4-2, the J call TRBJ2-1; 11 nucleotides match TRBD2. This CDR3 has 16 residues. Germline CDR1 LGHNA, CDR2 YNFKEQ. The trim removed 4 bases at V and 10 bases at J, leaving 12 bases unmatched. DNA for the CDR3: TGTGCCAGCAGCCCCAAGGGCACTAGCGGGGGAGAAGAGCAGTTCTTC. The encoded protein is CASSPKGTSGGEEQFF.

The chain joins TRBV28 to TRBJ2-2, with 8 positions matching TRBD1. The germline V gene encodes CDR1 MDHEN and CDR2 SYDVKM. The CDR3 runs 16 residues. The junction had 8 bases not matched to a gene; V was cut back by 5 bases and J by 3 bases. CDR3 amino acids: CASSPRGTGYTGELFF. CDR3 nucleotides: TGTGCCAGCAGTCCAAGGGGGACAGGCTACACCGGGGAGCTGTTTTTT. The full variable domain, in which reference TRBV28 and TRBJ2-2 provide the parts outside the CDR3, is DVKVTQSSRYLVKRTGEKVFLECVQDMDHENMFWYRQDPGLGLRLIYFSYDVKMKEKGDIPEGYSVSREKKERFSLILESASTNQTSMYLCASSPRGTGYTGELFFGEGSRLTVL.

This clone showed up just a few times. The genes are TRBV9 and TRBJ1-2; D remains ambiguous. The ends were cut back, 3 bases at V and 8 bases at J, with 8 bases in the middle. Germline V CDR1 and CDR2: SGDLS, YYNGEE. The CDR3 has 11 amino acids. The CDR3 region has the DNA TGTGCCAGCAGCGAGGGAGGAGGCTACACCTTC. Protein sequence: CASSEGGGYTF.

This clone was detected once. The rearrangement uses TRBV4-1 and TRBJ2-2, with no clear D. The CDR3 runs 14 residues. V was shortened by 2 bases and J by 6 bases, with 10 bases between the two germline ends. The germline V gene encodes CDR1 MGHRA and CDR2 YSYEKL. The CDR3 spells CASSQPIKPGELFF. The CDR3, as DNA: TGCGCCAGCAGCCAACCAATAAAACCCGGGGAGCTGTTTTTT.

The rearrangement joins TRBV5-1 to TRBJ2-3, with TRBD2 matching 7 bases. The junction had 10 bases not matched to a gene; V was cut back by 0 bases and J by 6 bases. CDR1 SGHRS and CDR2 YFSETQ come from the germline V gene. The CDR3 runs to 16 residues. The CDR3 reads CASSLAGGGPRDTQYF. DNA of the CDR3: TGCGCCAGCAGCTTGGCTGGGGGAGGGCCCAGGGATACGCAGTATTTT.

Note on this clone: A read error may account for a junction end that differs from germline. CDR3 residues: CASSQEVLATYEQYF. The CDR3 DNA sequence: TGCGCCAGCAGTCAAGAAGTCCTAGCGACCTACGAGCAGTACTTC. V and J are TRBV4-1 and TRBJ2-7; the D gene is possibly TRBD2 (6 bases). The CDR3 sequence is 15 residues long. From germline, CDR1 is MGHRA and CDR2 YSYEKL.

The chain combines TRBV7-2 with TRBJ2-7, with D maybe TRBD2 (6 bases). Germline V gene sequence: CDR1 SGHTA, CDR2 FQGNSA. Deletions cut 6 bases from V and 3 bases from J, with 15 bases between. This CDR3 is built from 14 residues. The CDR3 DNA sequence: TGTGCCAGCAGGGTGGCGGGGTTTGGCTACGAGCAGTACTTC. Translating it yields CASRVAGFGYEQYF.

The chain couples TRBV2 to TRBJ2-1, with 13 bases aligning to TRBD2. The CDR3 covers 18 residues. The germline V gene encodes CDR1 SNHLY and CDR2 FYNNEI. Unmatched junction bases numbered 8, after V lost 6 bases and J lost 0 bases. The CDR3 reads CASRWRLAGGSSYNEQFF. The CDR3 DNA reads TGTGCCAGCAGGTGGAGACTAGCGGGGGGAAGCTCCTACAATGAGCAGTTCTTC.

The chain recombines TRBV5-3 with TRBJ2-2; D is unresolved. TRBV5-3 is an ORF, and what it does is uncertain. V shed 6 bases and J shed 3 bases, with 18 bases lying between them. The CDR3 consists of 16 residues. CDR3 coding DNA: TGTGCCAGAAAGGGCGTGATGAGCAGACACACCGGGGAGCTGTTTTTT. It codes for CARKGVMSRHTGELFF.